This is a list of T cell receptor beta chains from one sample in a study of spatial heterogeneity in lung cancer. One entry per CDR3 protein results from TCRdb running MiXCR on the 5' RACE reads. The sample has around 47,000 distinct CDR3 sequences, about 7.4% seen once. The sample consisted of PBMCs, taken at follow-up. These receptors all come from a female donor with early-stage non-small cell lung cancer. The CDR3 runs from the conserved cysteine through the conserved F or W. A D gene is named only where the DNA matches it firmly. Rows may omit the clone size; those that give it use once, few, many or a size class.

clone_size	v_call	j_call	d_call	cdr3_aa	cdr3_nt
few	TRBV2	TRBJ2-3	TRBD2	CASSTSGGFTDTQYF	TGTGCCAGCAGTACTAGCGGGGGCTTCACAGATACGCAGTATTTT
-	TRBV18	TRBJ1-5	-	CASSPPSSRGHQPQHF	TGTGCCAGCTCACCACCGTCGAGCCGGGGGCATCAGCCCCAGCATTTT
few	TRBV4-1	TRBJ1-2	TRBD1	CASSQDMRQGARGTF	TGCGCCAGCAGCCAAGATATGAGACAGGGGGCGCGCGGCACCTTC
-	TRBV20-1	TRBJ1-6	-	CSARAGGGYNSPLHF	TGCAGTGCTAGAGCCGGGGGCGGCTATAATTCACCCCTCCACTTT
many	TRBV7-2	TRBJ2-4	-	CASSLDRARENIQYF	TGTGCCAGCAGCTTAGATAGGGCAAGGGAAAACATTCAGTACTTC
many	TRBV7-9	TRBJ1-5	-	CASSFIDNQPQHF	TGTGCCAGCAGCTTTATAGACAATCAGCCCCAGCATTTT
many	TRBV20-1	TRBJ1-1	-	CSASGRADTEAFF	TGCAGTGCTAGCGGCAGGGCGGACACTGAAGCTTTCTTT
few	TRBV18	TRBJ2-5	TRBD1	CASSRGTEETQYF	TGTGCCAGCTCGAGAGGGACAGAAGAGACCCAGTACTTC
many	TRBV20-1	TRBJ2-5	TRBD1	CSASGVLGGEETQYF	TGCAGTGCTAGTGGAGTGCTAGGGGGCGAAGAGACCCAGTACTTC
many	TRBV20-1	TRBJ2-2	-	CSANGIGELFF	TGCAGTGCTAATGGGATCGGGGAGCTGTTTTTT
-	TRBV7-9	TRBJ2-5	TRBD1	CASSLLGLQGAQETQYF	TGTGCCAGCAGCTTATTGGGCCTTCAGGGGGCCCAAGAGACCCAGTACTTC
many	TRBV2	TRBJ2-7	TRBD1	CASVPDRDNEQYF	TGTGCCAGCGTCCCGGACAGGGACAACGAGCAGTACTTC
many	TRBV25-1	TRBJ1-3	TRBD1	CASSGYPGQSKKISGNTIYF	TGTGCCAGCAGCGGGTACCCGGGACAGTCAAAGAAAATCTCTGGAAACACCATATATTTT
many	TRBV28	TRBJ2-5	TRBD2	CASSFGASGSETQYF	TGTGCCAGCAGTTTCGGGGCTAGCGGTAGTGAGACCCAGTACTTC
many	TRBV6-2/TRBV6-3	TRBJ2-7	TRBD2	CASSSWGSGLRGDEQYF	TGTGCCAGCAGCTCGTGGGGTAGCGGGCTCCGGGGAGACGAGCAGTACTTC
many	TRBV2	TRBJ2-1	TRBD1	CASSGVTGDNEQFF	TGTGCCAGCAGTGGGGTTACAGGGGACAATGAGCAGTTCTTC
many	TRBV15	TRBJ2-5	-	CATSTRTNPSWETQYF	TGTGCCACCAGCACGAGGACCAACCCAAGCTGGGAGACCCAGTACTTC
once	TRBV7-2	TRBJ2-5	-	CASSPRRGPRVTQYF	TGTGCCAGCAGCCCCCGAAGAGGGCCTAGGGTGACCCAGTACTTC
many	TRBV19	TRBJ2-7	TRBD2	CASGRALGSYEQYF	TGTGCCAGCGGGAGGGCATTAGGGTCCTACGAGCAGTACTTC
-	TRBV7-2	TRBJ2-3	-	CASSLNWGSTDTQYF	TGTGCCAGCAGCTTAAACTGGGGTAGCACAGATACGCAGTATTTT
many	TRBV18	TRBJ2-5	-	CASSPPSLGETQYF	TGTGCCAGCTCACCACCGTCACTCGGCGAGACCCAGTACTTC
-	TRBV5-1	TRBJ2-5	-	CASTRDQETQYF	TGCGCCAGCACGAGGGACCAAGAGACCCAGTACTTC
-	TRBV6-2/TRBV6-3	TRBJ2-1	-	CVSSPPSYNEQFF	TGTGTCAGCAGCCCCCCATCCTACAATGAGCAGTTCTTC
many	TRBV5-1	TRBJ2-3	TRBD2	CASSYREPGGDNTQYF	TGCGCCAGCAGCTACCGGGAGCCCGGGGGGGATAATACGCAGTATTTT
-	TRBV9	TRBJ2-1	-	CVSSVVFRAAYNEQFF	TGTGTCAGCAGCGTAGTCTTCAGGGCAGCGTACAATGAGCAGTTCTTC
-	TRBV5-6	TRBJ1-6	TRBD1	CASSWGQNSPLHF	TGTGCCAGCAGCTGGGGACAGAATTCACCCCTCCACTTT
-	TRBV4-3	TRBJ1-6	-	CASSRRRDDNSPLNF	TGCGCCAGCAGCCGGCGCCGGGACGATAATTCACCCCTCAACTTT
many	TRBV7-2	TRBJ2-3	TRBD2	CASSLAGGTDTQYF	TGTGCCAGCAGCCTAGCGGGGGGGACAGATACGCAGTATTTT
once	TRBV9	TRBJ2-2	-	CASSVDPTGELFF	TGTGCCAGCAGCGTAGACCCCACCGGGGAGCTGTTTTTT
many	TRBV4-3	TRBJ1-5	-	CASSEDRDNQPQHF	TGCGCCAGCAGCGAAGACAGAGACAATCAGCCCCAGCATTTT
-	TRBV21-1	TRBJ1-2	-	CASPNAGPIYGYTF	TGTGCCAGCCCTAACGCCGGACCGATCTATGGCTACACCTTC
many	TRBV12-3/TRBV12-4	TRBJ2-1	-	CASSPSGVPRDEQFF	TGTGCCAGCAGTCCCTCAGGCGTTCCGAGAGATGAGCAGTTCTTC
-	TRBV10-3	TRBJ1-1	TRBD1	CAISESDRLTEAFF	TGTGCCATCAGTGAGTCGGACAGGCTAACTGAAGCTTTCTTT
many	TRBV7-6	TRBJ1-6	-	CASSLGVAPLHF	TGTGCCAGCAGCTTAGGGGTGGCACCCCTCCACTTT
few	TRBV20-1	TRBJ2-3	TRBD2	CSANLLAGGTDTQYF	TGCAGTGCTAATCTCCTAGCGGGGGGCACAGATACGCAGTATTTT
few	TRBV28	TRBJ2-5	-	CASSLMSGIQETQYF	TGTGCCAGCAGTTTGATGTCCGGGATACAAGAGACCCAGTACTTC
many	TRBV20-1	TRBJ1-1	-	CSARIVREAFF	TGCAGTGCTAGAATAGTAAGGGAAGCTTTCTTT
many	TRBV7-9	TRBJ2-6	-	CASSLTARSGANVLTF	TGTGCCAGCAGCTTAACGGCGAGGTCAGGGGCCAACGTCCTGACTTTC
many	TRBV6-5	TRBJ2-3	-	CASGPRGLGTDTQYF	TGTGCCAGCGGTCCAAGAGGGCTTGGCACAGATACGCAGTATTTT
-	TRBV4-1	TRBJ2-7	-	CASSQGGAVFSGLYEQYF	TGCGCCAGCAGCCAAGGCGGCGCCGTGTTCTCGGGGTTATACGAGCAGTACTTC
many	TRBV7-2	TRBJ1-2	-	CASSLESGLGIGYTF	TGTGCCAGCAGCTTAGAGTCAGGATTGGGTATTGGCTACACCTTC
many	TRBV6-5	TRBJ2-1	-	CASTRGGSSYNEQFF	TGTGCCAGCACCCGAGGAGGGTCTTCCTACAATGAGCAGTTCTTC
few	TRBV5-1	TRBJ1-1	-	CASSLGELGEAFF	TGCGCCAGCAGCTTAGGGGAATTGGGTGAAGCTTTCTTT
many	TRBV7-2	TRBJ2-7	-	CASSPRPDYEQYF	TGTGCCAGCAGCCCAAGGCCAGATTACGAGCAGTACTTC
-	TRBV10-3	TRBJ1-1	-	CAIGDQINTEAFF	TGTGCCATCGGCGATCAGATAAACACTGAAGCTTTCTTT
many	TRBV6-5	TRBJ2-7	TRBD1	CASSPPTGTYEQYF	TGTGCCAGCAGCCCCCCGACAGGGACCTACGAGCAGTACTTC
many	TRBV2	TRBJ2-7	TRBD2	CASSGSGYPYEQYF	TGTGCCAGCAGTGGTAGCGGGTATCCCTACGAGCAGTACTTC
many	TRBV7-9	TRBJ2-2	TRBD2	CASKGAGTNTGELFF	TGTGCCAGCAAGGGAGCGGGAACGAACACCGGGGAGCTGTTTTTT
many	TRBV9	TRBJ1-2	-	CASSVLGATYGYTF	TGTGCCAGCAGCGTCTTAGGAGCCACCTATGGCTACACCTTC
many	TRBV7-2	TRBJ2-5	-	CASSFLGAQYF	TGTGCCAGCAGCTTTTTGGGGGCCCAGTACTTC
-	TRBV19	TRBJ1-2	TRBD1	CAGTDRGVYGYTF	TGTGCCGGTACGGACAGGGGGGTCTATGGCTACACCTTC